One sample yielded the 10 T cell receptor beta chains listed below, sequenced in a study of T cell repertoires in cytomegalovirus infection. TCRdb recomputed calls from the reads with MiXCR, one row per CDR3 protein. The table records just under 550,000 distinct CDR3 sequences, about 26% of them present only once. The sequencing input was PBMCs. Receptor source: a human donor in good health (CMV status not recorded). Some clones in this sample may be carry-over from other donors' samples.

This clonotype was seen repeatedly, ten times or more. The CDR3 protein is CASSFNGQGRVGTEAFF. DNA for the CDR3: TGTGCCAGCAGCTTTAATGGACAGGGGCGGGTGGGCACTGAAGCTTTCTTT. This rearrangement joins TRBV7-6 to TRBJ1-1; the match to TRBD1 covers 9 bases. The CDR3 covers 17 residues. V trimming: 3 bases; J trimming: 4 bases; junction bases outside the gene matches: 12. The germline gives CDR1 SGHVS, CDR2 FNYEAQ.

This clonotype was observed a handful of times. The chain links TRBV7-3 to TRBJ1-5; D is perhaps TRBD1 (6 bases). In germline, CDR1 is SGHTA, CDR2 FQGTGA. V was clipped by 2 bases and J by 7 bases, with 12 bases between them. This CDR3 is built from 14 residues. The CDR3, as DNA: TGTGCCAGCAGCTTAGATGGCAGGGGACAGCCCCAGCATTTT. The encoded protein is CASSLDGRGQPQHF.

This clonotype was picked up one time. The CDR3: CASSFQSRGEQYV. CDR3 nucleotide sequence: TGTGCCAGCAGTTTCCAAAGCCGGGGCGAGCAGTACGTC. The chain employs TRBV12-3 or TRBV12-4 and TRBJ2-7, with D tentatively TRBD2 (5 bases). CDR3 length: 13 amino acids. V dropped 3 bases and J dropped 6 bases, with 12 bases sitting between them.

The genes are TRBV30 and TRBJ1-2, with no clear D. CDR1 is GTSNPN, CDR2 SVGIG, per germline (reference sequence). V lost 7 bases and J lost 8, with 11 bases in between. This CDR3 is built from 10 residues. The CDR3 loop reads CAFQFRGYTF. The CDR3 nucleotides read TGTGCCTTCCAGTTCCGGGGCTACACCTTC.

The chain has TRBV3-1 and TRBJ1-2; D gene ambiguous. Trimming left V 3 bases short and J 8 bases short, with 13 bases between. CDR3 length: 13 amino acids. CDR1 LGHDT and CDR2 YNNKEL come from the germline V gene (reference sequence). The CDR3 coding sequence is TGTGCCAGCAGCCACGGGGTTCCAAGCGGCTACACCTTC. Amino acid sequence: CASSHGVPSGYTF. Full variable domain (missing parts from reference TRBV3-1 and TRBJ1-2): DTAVSQTPKYLVTQMGNDKSIKCEQNLGHDTMYWYKQDSKKFLKIMFSYNNKELIINETVPNRFSPKSPDKAHLNLHINSLELGDSAVYFCASSHGVPSGYTFGSGTRLTVV.

The chain combines TRBV7-6 with TRBJ1-1; no firm D call. CDR3 length: 13 amino acids. The V end was cut by 2 bases, the J end by 11 bases, with 15 bases between. Germline CDR1 is SGHVS and CDR2 is FNYEAQ. CDR3 in DNA: TGTGCCAGCAGCTTACTACTCCTAGCCGGGGCTTTCTTT. It is translated as CASSLLLLAGAFF. The complete variable domain, with remaining parts taken from reference TRBV7-6 and TRBJ1-1, reads GAGVSQSPRYKVTKRGQDVALRCDPISGHVSLYWYRQALGQGPEFLTYFNYEAQQDKSGLPNDRFSAERPEGSISTLTIQRTEQRDSAMYRCASSLLLLAGAFFGQGTRLTVV.

The genes are TRBV2 and TRBJ2-7; the D gene is possibly TRBD2 (5 bases). The germline V gene has CDR1 SNHLY and CDR2 FYNNEI. V was cut by 6 bases and J by 3 bases, with 9 bases left in between. This CDR3 region has 12 residues. CDR3 nucleotide sequence: TGTGCCAGCAGAGGACTGGACTACGAGCAGTACTTC. This sequence encodes CASRGLDYEQYF.

The J gene is TRBJ1-5, the V gene TRBV6-5; D unclear. This CDR3 contains 13 residues. In germline, CDR1 is MNHEY, CDR2 SVGAGI. The ends were cut back, 0 bases at V and 5 bases at J, with 5 bases in the middle. CDR3 bases: TGTGCCAGCAGTTACTCTATGGATCAGCCCCAGCATTTT. Encoded protein: CASSYSMDQPQHF.

This clonotype was detected ten times or more. The J gene is TRBJ2-1, the V gene TRBV7-8, with 7 bases that match TRBD2. Trimming took 2 bases from V and 10 from J; bases not matched to a gene: 11. This CDR3 region has 15 residues. Germline lookup yields CDR1 SGHVS and CDR2 FQNEAQ. DNA for the CDR3: TGTGCCAGCAGCTTAACTCGGTTACTAGCGTCGGAGCAGTTCTTC. This gives the protein CASSLTRLLASEQFF.

The rearrangement uses TRBV7-9 and TRBJ1-1; unclear D gene. The V gene lost 5 bases and the J gene lost 6 bases, with 13 bases spanning the gap. Germline loops: CDR1 SEHNR, CDR2 FQNEAQ (reference sequence). CDR3 length equals 13 residues. The CDR3 DNA reads as TGTGCCAGCAGCCGTGTCCTCATCCCTGAAGCTTTCTTT. Protein: CASSRVLIPEAFF.